Shown below are 29 T cell receptor beta chains from a single sample sequenced in a study of OX40 agonist ivuxolimab in advanced cancers. The library came from the immunoSEQ multiplex PCR assay. TCRdb retrieved this table from immuneACCESS and kept in-frame rearrangements only. Not all clones are present; in checked studies, unresolved V genes account for under half, and no reason is known for the remainder. The sample records about 32,000 clones, about four fifths of which are singletons. The leading ten clones occupy 15% to 20% of the sample. Material: CD4+ or CD8+ T cells sorted from blood, obtained in a trial of the OX40 agonist ivuxolimab. The source of these receptors is an adult with an advanced solid tumor such as melanoma, head and neck, liver or kidney cancer.

This sequence joins TRBV7-8 and TRBJ2-7, with D unresolved. Trimming removed 0 bases at V and 2 bases at J, with 5 bases between. Germline CDR1 reads SGHVS; CDR2 reads FQNEAQ. The CDR3 sequence is 13 residues long. This CDR3 reads CASSLALTYEQYF. DNA of the CDR3: TGTGCCAGCAGCTTAGCGCTGACCTACGAGCAGTACTTC.

The rearrangement uses TRBV7-9 and TRBJ2-1; a weak D match, TRBD2 (6 bases). Germline loops: CDR1 SEHNR, CDR2 FQNEAQ (reference sequence). V was clipped by 3 bases and J by 8 bases, with 14 bases between them. This CDR3 comprises 14 residues. The CDR3 sequence: CASSFGLTSDEQFF. The CDR3 coding sequence is TGTGCCAGCAGCTTCGGACTAACCTCGGATGAGCAGTTCTTC.

A single count supports this clone. CDR3 coding DNA: TGTGCCAGCAGCGGATCTAGCGGAGGTAATGAGCAGTTCTTC. It specifies CASSGSSGGNEQFF. The chain uses TRBV7-9 and TRBJ2-1; 7 bases align to TRBD2. There are 14 residues in the CDR3. The germline V gene encodes CDR1 SEHNR and CDR2 FQNEAQ (reference sequence). Losses at the gene ends were 5 bases for V and 7 bases for J; bases not matched to a gene: 8.

The chain recombines TRBV29-1 with TRBJ2-7; 10 positions match TRBD2. V lost 2 bases to trimming and J lost 1 base; unmatched junction nucleotides: 2. The CDR3 contains 14 residues. Germline V gene data show CDR1 as SQVTM and CDR2 as ANQGSEA. This CDR3 is CSVELAGVSYEQYF. The CDR3 DNA reads as TGCAGCGTTGAACTAGCGGGAGTTTCCTACGAGCAGTACTTC.

This sequence joins TRBV21-1 and TRBJ1-5. TRBV21-1 corresponds to a pseudogene. This CDR3 has 13 residues. The chain's CDR3 is CASNLPMNQPQHF. The CDR3 bases are TGTGCCAGCAACCTCCCTATGAATCAGCCCCAGCATTTT.

V usage is TRBV28 and J usage is TRBJ2-7; 14 bases are shared with TRBD2. The germline CDR1 and CDR2 sequences are MDHEN and SYDVKM. CDR3 length: 15 residues. J gave up 6 bases and V 8 bases, and 9 bases lay outside the gene matches. In DNA form, the CDR3 reads TGTGCCAGCCTGAAAGAAGGGACTAGCGGGGGCGAGCAGTACTTC. Its protein product is CASLKEGTSGGEQYF.

This sequence joins TRBV30 and TRBJ1-5; perhaps TRBD1 as D (6 bases). Germline CDR1 GTSNPN, CDR2 SVGIG (reference sequence). Trimming shortened V by 2 bases and J by 4 bases, and 12 bases separated the two germline ends. The CDR3 spans 14 residues. The CDR3 nucleotides are TGTGCCTGGAGTCAGGACAGCCCTAATCAGCCCCAGCATTTT. It codes for CAWSQDSPNQPQHF.

The chain uses TRBV30 and TRBJ1-1; no clear D gene. Trimming took 1 base from V and 1 from J, leaving 7 bases between them. The germline V gene has CDR1 GTSNPN and CDR2 SVGIG (reference sequence). The CDR3 is made up of 13 amino acids. DNA for the CDR3: TGTGCCTGGAGTGAACACTCGAACACTGAAGCTTTCTTT. Residues: CAWSEHSNTEAFF. The variable domain in full, with the rest retrieved from reference TRBV30 and TRBJ1-1, is SQTIHQWPATLVQPVGSPLSLECTVEGTSNPNLYWYRQAAGRGLQLLFYSVGIGQISSEVPQNLSASRPQDRQFILSSKKLLLSDSGFYLCAWSEHSNTEAFFGQGTRLTVV.

This clone was counted between two and nine times. The V gene is TRBV6-4, the J gene TRBJ2-7; possible D gene TRBD2, 6 bases. Germline CDR1 MRHNA, CDR2 SNTAGT. Trimming cost V 6 bases and J 3 bases, with 30 bases left between them. The CDR3 has 19 residues. The chain's CDR3 is CASRPLPPTLPAGNYEQYF. CDR3 in DNA: TGTGCCAGCAGACCCTTGCCTCCCACTCTCCCTGCGGGAAACTACGAGCAGTACTTC.

The chain links TRBV28 to TRBJ1-5; tentative D call: TRBD1 (5 bases). The germline V and J ends were trimmed by 5 bases and 7 bases, with 21 bases remaining between them. The germline V gene encodes CDR1 MDHEN and CDR2 SYDVKM. The CDR3 has 16 residues. This chain's CDR3 is CASSPSFQGRGQPQHF. The CDR3 DNA sequence: TGTGCCAGCAGTCCGTCGTTTCAGGGTCGGGGACAGCCCCAGCATTTT.

This sequence joins TRBV28 and TRBJ1-4; D is unresolved. The CDR3 runs to 14 residues. CDR1 and CDR2 from the germline V gene are MDHEN and SYDVKM. V was pared by 6 bases and J by 6 bases, with 14 bases between. This CDR3 is CASRWTGGDEKLFF. Written as DNA, the CDR3 is TGTGCCAGCAGATGGACGGGCGGCGATGAAAAACTGTTTTTT.

V gene TRBV5-1 combines with J gene TRBJ2-2, with D possibly being TRBD1 or TRBD2 (6 bases each). Trimming took off 7 bases at V and 6 bases at J, with 19 bases between the two ends. This CDR3 contains 15 residues. Germline loops: CDR1 SGHRS, CDR2 YFSETQ. The CDR3 DNA is TGCGCCAGCTACGTACAGGGAGGAAAGCCCGGGGAGCTGTTTTTT. This sequence encodes CASYVQGGKPGELFF. The full variable domain, in which reference TRBV5-1 and TRBJ2-2 provide the parts outside the CDR3, is KAGVTQTPRYLIKTRGQQVTLSCSPISGHRSVSWYQQTPGQGLQFLFEYFSETQRNKGNFPGRFSGRQFSNSRSEMNVSTLELGDSALYLCASYVQGGKPGELFFGEGSRLTVL.

The chain couples TRBV11-2 to TRBJ2-3, with D possibly matching TRBD1 (7 bases). The germline gives CDR1 SGHAT, CDR2 FQNNGV. The CDR3 has 17 amino acids. The ends were cut back, 6 bases at V and 2 bases at J, with 21 bases in the middle. The CDR3, as DNA: TGTGCCAGCAGTCGTTCAGGGGGGTACCGGGACACAGATACGCAGTATTTT. Translating it yields CASSRSGGYRDTDTQYF.

The chain couples TRBV1 to TRBJ1-1. TRBV1 has pseudogene status. The CDR3 is 16 amino acids. In nucleotides, the CDR3 is TGCACCAGCAGCCAAGATCCGGGACCGCTGAACACTGAAGCTTTCTTT. This gives the protein CTSSQDPGPLNTEAFF.

Concerning this clone itself: Other nucleotide sequences from this sample produce the same CDR3. V gene TRBV5-4 combines with J gene TRBJ2-1; 7 bases are a match to TRBD2. Germline V gene sequence: CDR1 SGHNT, CDR2 YYREEE (reference sequence). This CDR3 comprises 14 residues. Trimming cost V 7 bases and J 9 bases; bases outside gene matches: 13. The chain's CDR3 is CASGRWGGGSEQFF. The CDR3 nucleotides read TGTGCCAGCGGTCGTTGGGGGGGTGGGAGTGAGCAGTTCTTC.

The CDR3 spells CASSPGTRDMNEQFF. The CDR3 coding sequence is TGCGCCAGCAGCCCCGGGACAAGGGATATGAATGAGCAGTTCTTC. The chain recombines TRBV5-1 with TRBJ2-1; perhaps TRBD1 as D (6 bases). Trimming took off 4 bases at V and 7 bases at J, with 18 bases between the two ends. The CDR3 covers 15 residues. Germline CDR1 and CDR2: SGHRS and YFSETQ. Supplemented by reference TRBV5-1 and TRBJ2-1, the full variable domain reads KAGVTQTPRYLIKTRGQQVTLSCSPISGHRSVSWYQQTPGQGLQFLFEYFSETQRNKGNFPGRFSGRQFSNSRSEMNVSTLELGDSALYLCASSPGTRDMNEQFFGPGTRLTVL.

The V call is TRBV6-1, the J call TRBJ2-1, with TRBD1 identical over 9 bases. The V gene end was trimmed by 2 bases and the J gene end by 7 bases; junction bases not matched to a gene: 6. The CDR3 runs 15 residues. Germline CDR1 and CDR2: MNHNS and SASEGT. CDR3 protein: CASSERATGGNEQFF. Written as DNA, the CDR3 is TGTGCCAGCAGTGAAAGGGCGACAGGGGGTAATGAGCAGTTCTTC.

V and J are TRBV10-1 and TRBJ2-1, with 7 nucleotides matching TRBD2. With V trimmed by 3 bases and J by 8 bases, 10 bases remained unmatched. The germline V gene has CDR1 WNHNN and CDR2 SYGVQD (reference sequence). The CDR3 has 15 residues. This CDR3 reads CASSDPKGLVYEQFF. DNA of the CDR3: TGCGCCAGCAGTGACCCTAAAGGACTAGTCTATGAGCAGTTCTTC.

The chain is built from TRBV7-9 and TRBJ2-1; perhaps TRBD2 as D (6 bases). The CDR3 contains 14 residues. Trimming left V 4 bases short and J 8 bases short, with 15 bases between. Germline V gene lookup returns CDR1 SEHNR and CDR2 FQNEAQ (reference sequence). The CDR3 here is CASSSSWREHEQFF. In DNA form, the CDR3 reads TGTGCCAGCAGCTCATCTTGGAGGGAACATGAGCAGTTCTTC.

The chain uses TRBV28 and TRBJ2-1, with 10 bases identical to TRBD2. The V gene's germline CDR1 is MDHEN and CDR2 SYDVKM. V dropped 5 bases and J dropped 7; count of bases not matched to a gene: 8. The CDR3 consists of 15 residues. CDR3 DNA sequence: TGTGCCAGCAGTCCCCTAGCGGGAGTTGGGAATGAGCAGTTCTTC. Encoded protein: CASSPLAGVGNEQFF. The full variable domain, with the rest looked up from reference TRBV28 and TRBJ2-1, is DVKVTQSSRYLVKRTGEKVFLECVQDMDHENMFWYRQDPGLGLRLIYFSYDVKMKEKGDIPEGYSVSREKKERFSLILESASTNQTSMYLCASSPLAGVGNEQFFGPGTRLTVL.

This clone occurred once. The rearrangement links TRBV7-2 to TRBJ2-5, with 10 bases fitting TRBD2. The J call may be faulty, since TRBJ2-7 better matches the DNA end. Germline V lookup: CDR1 SGHTA, CDR2 FQGNSA. The CDR3 extends over 18 amino acids. The CDR3, as DNA: TGTGCCAGCAGCTTTCGAGATCCAGCGGGAGGGCCTACCTACGAGCAGTACTTC. Amino acids: CASSFRDPAGGPTYEQYF.

The V call is TRBV27, the J call TRBJ1-5, with TRBD1 matching 7 bases. This CDR3 spans 13 amino acids. Germline CDR1 is MNHEY and CDR2 is SMNVEV (reference sequence). V shed 4 bases, J shed 5 bases, and the junction held 2 bases outside the gene matches. CDR3 region: CASSWDSDQPQHF. In DNA form, the CDR3 reads TGTGCCAGCAGTTGGGACAGTGATCAGCCCCAGCATTTT.

As DNA, the CDR3 is TGTGCCAGCAGCCCCCCAGATGGAGCTTTCTTT. Amino acid sequence: CASSPPDGAFF. V is TRBV7-9 and J is TRBJ1-1; no definite D call. This CDR3 is 11 amino acids long. The V gene lost 5 bases and the J gene lost 10 bases, with 11 bases spanning the gap. Germline V CDR1 and CDR2: SEHNR, FQNEAQ (reference sequence). The full variable domain, rest sourced from reference TRBV7-9 and TRBJ1-1, is DTGVSQNPRHKITKRGQNVTFRCDPISEHNRLYWYRQTLGQGPEFLTYFQNEAQLEKSRLLSDRFSAERPKGSFSTLEIQRTEQGDSAMYLCASSPPDGAFFGQGTRLTVV.

The V and J genes are TRBV6-6 and TRBJ2-7, with a weak D call TRBD1 (6 bases). The CDR3 is 14 residues long. Trimming shortened V by 0 bases and J by 3 bases, and 9 bases separated the two germline ends. CDR1 is MNHNY, CDR2 SVGAGI, per germline (reference sequence). The CDR3 loop is CASSYSGTNYEQYF. CDR3 DNA: TGTGCCAGCAGTTACTCCGGGACAAACTACGAGCAGTACTTC.

This chain uses TRBV28 with TRBJ2-4, with 7 bases lining up with TRBD1. J gave up 8 bases and V 8 bases, and 6 bases lay outside the gene matches. Germline V gene lookup returns CDR1 MDHEN and CDR2 SYDVKM. The CDR3 contains 12 residues. The CDR3 region has the DNA TGTGCCAGCGAGGGGGCGTTATACATTCAGTACTTC. Protein sequence: CASEGALYIQYF.

The V call is TRBV10-3, the J call TRBJ2-7; tentatively, D is TRBD1 (5 bases). This CDR3 has 12 residues. Germline V gene lookup returns CDR1 ENHRY and CDR2 SYGVKD. V gave up 3 bases and J gave up 6 bases, with 9 bases separating them. CDR3 bases: TGTGCCATCAGTGAAGGTAGGGGCGAGCAGTACTTC. It translates to CAISEGRGEQYF.

This clone was found a few times. J is TRBJ1-5 and V is TRBV2; D not resolved. Germline V lookup: CDR1 SNHLY, CDR2 FYNNEI. V was pared by 3 bases and J by 3 bases, with 3 bases between. CDR3 length: 12 amino acids. The CDR3 nucleotides read TGTGCCAGCAGTGAGGTCAATCAGCCCCAGCATTTT. Protein sequence: CASSEVNQPQHF.

This chain links TRBV5-1 with TRBJ2-5; the D is unclear. V dropped 5 bases and J dropped 1 base, with 12 bases sitting between them. Germline lookup yields CDR1 SGHRS and CDR2 YFSETQ. CDR3 size: 14 residues. The chain's CDR3 is CASRTTTPQETQYF. In DNA form, the CDR3 reads TGCGCCAGCAGAACTACCACGCCCCAAGAGACCCAGTACTTC.

The chain links TRBV27 to TRBJ1-6; TRBD1 aligns across 9 bases. The CDR3 is 15 residues long. The germline gives CDR1 MNHEY, CDR2 SMNVEV (reference sequence). With V trimmed by 0 bases and J by 10 bases, 4 bases remained unmatched. The DNA for the CDR3 is TGTGCCAGCAGTTTATCGGGACAGGGTTACTCACCCCTCCACTTT. It encodes CASSLSGQGYSPLHF.